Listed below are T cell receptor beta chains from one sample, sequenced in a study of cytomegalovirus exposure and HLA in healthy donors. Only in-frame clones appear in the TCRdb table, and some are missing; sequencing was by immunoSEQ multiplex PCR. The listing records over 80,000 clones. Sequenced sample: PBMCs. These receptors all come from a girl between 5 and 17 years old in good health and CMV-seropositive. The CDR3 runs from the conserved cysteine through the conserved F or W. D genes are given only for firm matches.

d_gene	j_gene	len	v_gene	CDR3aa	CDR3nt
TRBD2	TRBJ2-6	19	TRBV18	CASSARNEGLAYGANVLTF	TGTGCCAGCTCGGCACGAAACGAGGGACTAGCGTACGGGGCCAACGTCCTGACTTTC
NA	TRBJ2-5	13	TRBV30	CAWSVNRKETQYF	TGTGCCTGGAGTGTAAACAGAAAAGAGACCCAGTACTTC
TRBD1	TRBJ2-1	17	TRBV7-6	CASSSGTGSNSYNEQFF	TGTGCCAGCAGCTCCGGGACAGGGAGCAACTCCTACAATGAGCAGTTCTTC
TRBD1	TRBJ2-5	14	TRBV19	CASSMWTGDETQYF	TGTGCCAGTAGTATGTGGACAGGGGATGAGACCCAGTACTTC
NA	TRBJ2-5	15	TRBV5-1	CASWEGGTPKETQYF	TGCGCCAGCTGGGAGGGGGGGACGCCAAAAGAGACCCAGTACTTC
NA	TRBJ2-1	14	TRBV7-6	CASSLGLAYNEQFF	TGTGCCAGCAGCTTAGGACTAGCCTACAATGAGCAGTTCTTC
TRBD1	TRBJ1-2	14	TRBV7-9	CASSPDRGIYGYTF	TGTGCCAGCAGCCCGGACAGGGGAATCTATGGCTACACCTTC
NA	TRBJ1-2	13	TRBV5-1	CASSLSLNYGYTF	TGCGCCAGCAGCTTGTCCCTTAACTATGGCTACACCTTC
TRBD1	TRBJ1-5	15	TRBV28	CASSPGQGVDQPQHF	TGTGCCAGCAGCCCGGGACAGGGGGTTGATCAGCCCCAGCATTTT
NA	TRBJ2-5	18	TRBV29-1	CSGSWPGSWETGPETQYF	TGCAGCGGCAGTTGGCCCGGTTCGTGGGAGACAGGCCCGGAGACCCAGTACTTC
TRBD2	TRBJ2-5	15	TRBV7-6	CASSWSGGDQETQYF	TGTGCCAGCAGCTGGAGCGGGGGGGACCAAGAGACCCAGTACTTC
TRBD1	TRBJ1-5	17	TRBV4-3	CASSQVIGTGGNQPQHF	TGCGCCAGCAGCCAAGTTATAGGGACAGGGGGCAATCAGCCCCAGCATTTT
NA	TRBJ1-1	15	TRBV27	CASRLSDSFNTEAFF	TGTGCCAGCAGGCTATCGGACAGCTTTAACACTGAAGCTTTCTTT
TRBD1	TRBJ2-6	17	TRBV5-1	CASSLEGQGTGANVLTF	TGCGCCAGCAGCTTGGAAGGACAGGGGACTGGGGCCAACGTCCTGACTTTC
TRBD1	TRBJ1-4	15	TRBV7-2	CASSLGGQTNEKLFF	TGTGCCAGCAGCTTAGGGGGACAGACTAATGAAAAACTGTTTTTT
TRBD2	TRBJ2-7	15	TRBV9	CASSLSGGSSYEQYF	TGTGCCAGCAGCCTTAGCGGGGGGAGCTCCTACGAGCAGTACTTC
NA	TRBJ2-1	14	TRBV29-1	CSVEESGRDSEQFF	TGCAGCGTTGAAGAATCTGGGCGAGACAGTGAGCAGTTCTTC
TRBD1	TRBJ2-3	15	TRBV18	CASSRQGADTDTQYF	TGTGCCAGCTCACGACAGGGAGCCGACACAGATACGCAGTATTTT
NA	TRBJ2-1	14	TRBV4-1	CASSHSGGYDEQFF	TGCGCCAGCAGCCACTCAGGGGGGTACGATGAGCAGTTCTTC
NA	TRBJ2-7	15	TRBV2	CASGARGRRPYEQYF	TGTGCCAGCGGAGCCCGGGGGAGGAGACCCTACGAGCAGTACTTC
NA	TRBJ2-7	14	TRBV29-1	CSVGSGGIGREQYF	TGCAGCGTTGGATCGGGCGGGATCGGTCGCGAGCAGTACTTC
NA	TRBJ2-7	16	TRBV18	CASSPRFGQVTYEQYF	TGTGCCAGCTCACCACGTTTCGGCCAGGTTACCTACGAGCAGTACTTC
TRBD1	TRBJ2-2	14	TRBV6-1	CASRGQGFTGELFF	TGTGCCAGCAGGGGACAGGGCTTCACCGGGGAGCTGTTTTTT
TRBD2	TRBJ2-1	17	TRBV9	CASSGIQGAGGDNEQFF	TGTGCCAGCAGCGGAATCCAAGGGGCGGGGGGTGACAATGAGCAGTTCTTC
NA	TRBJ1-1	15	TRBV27	CASIGDGQTWTEAFF	TGTGCCAGCATCGGGGACGGACAGACGTGGACTGAAGCTTTCTTT
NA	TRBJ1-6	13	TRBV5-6	CASSLVENSPLHF	TGTGCCAGCAGCTTGGTAGAGAATTCACCCCTCCACTTT
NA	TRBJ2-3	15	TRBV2	CASFQGAGGPDTQYF	TGTGCCAGCTTCCAGGGGGCGGGGGGGCCGGATACGCAGTATTTT
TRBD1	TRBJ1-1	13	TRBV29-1	CSALGQVNTEAFF	TGCAGCGCCTTAGGACAGGTTAACACTGAAGCTTTCTTT
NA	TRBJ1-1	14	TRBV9	CASSPGTWDTEAFF	TGTGCCAGCAGCCCGGGGACATGGGACACTGAAGCTTTCTTT
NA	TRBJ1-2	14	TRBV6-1	CASMGHLFIYGYTF	TGTGCCAGCATGGGACATCTATTCATCTATGGCTACACCTTC
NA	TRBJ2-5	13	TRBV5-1	CASRTGSRETQYF	TGCGCCAGCAGGACAGGTTCGAGGGAGACCCAGTACTTC
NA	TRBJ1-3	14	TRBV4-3	CASSQDSGSDTIYF	TGCGCCAGCAGCCAAGATTCCGGGTCAGACACCATATATTTT
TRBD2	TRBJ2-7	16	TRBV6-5	CASSYSEAGGTYEQYF	TGTGCCAGCAGTTACTCGGAAGCGGGGGGGACGTACGAGCAGTACTTC
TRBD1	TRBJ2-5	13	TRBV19	CASSSGGAETQYF	TGTGCCAGTAGTTCAGGGGGCGCGGAGACCCAGTACTTC
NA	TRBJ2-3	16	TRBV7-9	CASSLSRGTSTDTQYF	TGTGCCAGCAGCTTGTCCAGGGGAACTAGCACAGATACGCAGTATTTT
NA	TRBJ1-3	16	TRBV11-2	CASSLAGQGKGNTIYF	TGTGCCAGCAGCTTAGCGGGGCAGGGGAAAGGAAACACCATATATTTT
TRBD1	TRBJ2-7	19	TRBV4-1	CASSRETGGRGRWSYEQYF	TGCGCCAGCAGCCGAGAGACAGGGGGCAGAGGTCGGTGGTCCTACGAGCAGTACTTC
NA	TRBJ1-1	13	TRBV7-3	CASSPRVSTEAFF	TGTGCCAGCAGCCCCCGCGTGAGCACTGAAGCTTTCTTT
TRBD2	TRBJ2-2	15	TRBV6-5	CASRSGLANTGELFF	TGTGCCAGCAGGTCGGGACTAGCTAACACCGGGGAGCTGTTTTTT
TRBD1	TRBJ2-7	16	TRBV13	CASSLKTGVKRYEQYF	TGTGCCAGCAGCCTAAAAACAGGGGTAAAAAGGTACGAGCAGTACTTC
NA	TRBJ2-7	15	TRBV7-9	CASSFRGSNNYEQYF	TGTGCCAGCAGCTTCAGAGGGTCCAACAATTACGAGCAGTACTTC
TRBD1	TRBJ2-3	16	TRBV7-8	CASSLRDRGFADTQYF	TGTGCCAGCAGCTTAAGGGACAGGGGTTTCGCAGATACGCAGTATTTT
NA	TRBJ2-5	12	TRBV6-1	CASSFRQETQYF	TGTGCCAGCAGTTTCCGGCAAGAGACCCAGTACTTC
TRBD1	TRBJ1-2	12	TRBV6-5	CASSRQGRGYTF	TGTGCCAGCAGTCGACAGGGAAGAGGCTACACCTTC
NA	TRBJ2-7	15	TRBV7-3	CASSHSRGPIYEQYF	TGTGCCAGCAGTCATTCGCGGGGGCCGATCTACGAGCAGTACTTC
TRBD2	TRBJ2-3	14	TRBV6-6	CASIWAGGTDTQYF	TGTGCCAGCATTTGGGCGGGGGGCACAGATACGCAGTATTTT
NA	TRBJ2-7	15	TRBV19	CASRVKDSLTYEQYF	TGTGCCAGTAGGGTAAAGGACAGCCTAACCTACGAGCAGTACTTC
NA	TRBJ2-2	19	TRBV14	CASSQVFPADTKNTGELFF	TGTGCCAGCAGCCAAGTTTTTCCGGCAGACACGAAGAACACCGGGGAGCTGTTTTTT
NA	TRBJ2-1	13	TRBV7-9	CASSVSTANEQFF	TGTGCCAGCAGCGTCTCGACAGCCAATGAGCAGTTCTTC
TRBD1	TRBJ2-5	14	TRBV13	CASTWGTDQETQYF	TGTGCCAGCACCTGGGGGACAGACCAAGAGACCCAGTACTTC
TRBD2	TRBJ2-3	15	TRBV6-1	CASSAGLAGANQHNF	TGTGCCAGCAGTGCGGGACTAGCGGGGGCCAACCAACATAATTTT
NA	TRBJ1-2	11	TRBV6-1	CASSVDYGYTF	TGTGCCAGCAGTGTAGACTATGGCTACACCTTC
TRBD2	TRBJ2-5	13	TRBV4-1	CASSQPGGETQYF	TGCGCCAGCAGCCAGCCCGGGGGGGAGACCCAGTACTTC
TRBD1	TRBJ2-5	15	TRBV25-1	CASSGDRRPQENQYF	TGTGCCAGCAGTGGGGACAGGCGTCCCCAAGAGAACCAGTACTTC
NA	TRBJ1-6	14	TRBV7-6	CASSAGRYNSPLHF	TGTGCCAGCAGCGCGGGCCGCTATAATTCACCCCTACACTTT
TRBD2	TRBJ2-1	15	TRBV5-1	CASSLQAGEYNEQFF	TGCGCCAGCAGCTTGCAAGCGGGGGAATACAATGAGCAGTTCTTC
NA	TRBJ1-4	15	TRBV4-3	CASSQGGGPNEKLFF	TGCGCCAGCAGCCAAGGAGGGGGACCTAATGAAAAACTGTTTTTT